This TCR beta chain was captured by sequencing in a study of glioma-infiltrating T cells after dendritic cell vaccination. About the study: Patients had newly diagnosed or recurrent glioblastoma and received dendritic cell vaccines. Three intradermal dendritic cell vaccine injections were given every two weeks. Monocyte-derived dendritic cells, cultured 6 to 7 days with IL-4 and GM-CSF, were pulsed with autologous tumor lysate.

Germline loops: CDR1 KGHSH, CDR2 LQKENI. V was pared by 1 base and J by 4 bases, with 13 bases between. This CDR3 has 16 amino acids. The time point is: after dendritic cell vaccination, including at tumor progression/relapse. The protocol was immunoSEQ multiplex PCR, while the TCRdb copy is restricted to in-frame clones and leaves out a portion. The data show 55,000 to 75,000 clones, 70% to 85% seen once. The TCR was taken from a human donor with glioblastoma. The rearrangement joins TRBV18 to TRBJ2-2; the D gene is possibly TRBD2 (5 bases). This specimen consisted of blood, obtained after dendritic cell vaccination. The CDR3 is CASSPRRGMTTGELFF. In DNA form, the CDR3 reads TGTGCCAGCTCACCACGGAGAGGGATGACCACCGGGGAGCTGTTTTTT.